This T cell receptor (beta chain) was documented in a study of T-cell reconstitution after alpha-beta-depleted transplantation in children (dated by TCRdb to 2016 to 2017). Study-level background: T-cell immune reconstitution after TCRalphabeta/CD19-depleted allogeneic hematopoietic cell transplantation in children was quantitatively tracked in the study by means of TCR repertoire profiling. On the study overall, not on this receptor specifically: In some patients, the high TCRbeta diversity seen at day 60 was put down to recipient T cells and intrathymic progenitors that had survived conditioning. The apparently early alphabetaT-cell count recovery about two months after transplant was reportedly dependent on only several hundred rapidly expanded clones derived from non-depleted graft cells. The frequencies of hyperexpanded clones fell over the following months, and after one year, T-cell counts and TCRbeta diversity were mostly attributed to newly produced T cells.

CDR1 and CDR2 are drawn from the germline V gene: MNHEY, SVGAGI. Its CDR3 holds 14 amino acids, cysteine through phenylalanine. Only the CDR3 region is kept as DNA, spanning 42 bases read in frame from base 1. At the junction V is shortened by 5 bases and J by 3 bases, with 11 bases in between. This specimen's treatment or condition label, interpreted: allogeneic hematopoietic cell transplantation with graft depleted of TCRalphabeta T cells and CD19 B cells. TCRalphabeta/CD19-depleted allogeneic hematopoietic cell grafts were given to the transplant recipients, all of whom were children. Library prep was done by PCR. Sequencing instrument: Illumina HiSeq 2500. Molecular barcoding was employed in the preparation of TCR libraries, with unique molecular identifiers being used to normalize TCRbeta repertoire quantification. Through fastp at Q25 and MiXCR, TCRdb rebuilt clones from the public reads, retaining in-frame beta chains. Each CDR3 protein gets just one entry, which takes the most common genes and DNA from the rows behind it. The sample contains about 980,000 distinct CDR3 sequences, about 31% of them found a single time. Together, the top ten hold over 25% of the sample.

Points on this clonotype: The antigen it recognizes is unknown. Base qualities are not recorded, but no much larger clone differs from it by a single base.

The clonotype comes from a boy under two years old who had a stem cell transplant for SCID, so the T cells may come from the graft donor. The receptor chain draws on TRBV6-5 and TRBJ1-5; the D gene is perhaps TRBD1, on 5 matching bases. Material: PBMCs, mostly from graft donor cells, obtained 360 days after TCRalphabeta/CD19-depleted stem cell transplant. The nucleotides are TGTGCCAGCAGTCCCTGGGACTTCAATCAGCCCCAGCATTTT. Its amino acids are CASSPWDFNQPQHF.